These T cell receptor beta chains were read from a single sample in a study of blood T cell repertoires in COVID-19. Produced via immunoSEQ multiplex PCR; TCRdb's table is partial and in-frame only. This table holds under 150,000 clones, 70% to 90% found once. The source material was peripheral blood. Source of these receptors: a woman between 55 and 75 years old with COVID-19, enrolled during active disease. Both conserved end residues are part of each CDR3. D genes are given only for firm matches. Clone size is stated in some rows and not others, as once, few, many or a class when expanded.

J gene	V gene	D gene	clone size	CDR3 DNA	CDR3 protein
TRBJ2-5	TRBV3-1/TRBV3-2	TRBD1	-	TGTGCCAGCAGCCAAGATTGGGGACAGGGGGTAGAGACCCAGTACTTC	CASSQDWGQGVETQYF
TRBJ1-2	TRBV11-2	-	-	TGTGCCAGCAGCTCCGTCCGACTACAATTCCCCTATGGCTACACCTTC	CASSSVRLQFPYGYTF
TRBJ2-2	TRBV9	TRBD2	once	TGTGCCAGCAGCGTAGAGGCTAGCGGGTTATACACCGGGGAGCTGTTTTTT	CASSVEASGLYTGELFF
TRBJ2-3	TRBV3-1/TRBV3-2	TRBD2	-	TGTGCCAGCAGCCCCAGGACTAGCGGAGGCACAGATACGCAGTATTTT	CASSPRTSGGTDTQYF
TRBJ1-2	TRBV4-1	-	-	TGCGCCAGCAACCAATATCCTACTAACTATGGCTACACCTTC	CASNQYPTNYGYTF
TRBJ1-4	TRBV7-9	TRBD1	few	TGTGCCAGCAGCCGGACAGGGGGTTCCGCTAATGAAAAACTGTTTTTT	CASSRTGGSANEKLFF
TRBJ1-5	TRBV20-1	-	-	TGCAGTGCTAGTTCCCCAGCAGGGGACGTCTTGGGGATGAGCAATCAGCCCCAGCATTTT	CSASSPAGDVLGMSNQPQHF
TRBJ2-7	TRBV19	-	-	TGTGCCAGTAGTGTAGGGAGCTCCTACGAGCAGTACTTC	CASSVGSSYEQYF
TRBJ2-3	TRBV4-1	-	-	TGCGCCAGCAGCCAAGTGACAGCATCAGATACGCAGTATTTT	CASSQVTASDTQYF
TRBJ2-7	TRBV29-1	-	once	TGCAGCGTTGAGGGCAGGGGTCACGAGCAGTACTTC	CSVEGRGHEQYF
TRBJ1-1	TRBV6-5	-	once	TGTGCCAGCATCCCTTTTAGGGGCCCGAACACTGAAGCTTTCTTT	CASIPFRGPNTEAFF
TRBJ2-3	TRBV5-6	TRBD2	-	TGTGCCAGCAGCCCGGGACTAGCGGACACAGATACGCAGTATTTT	CASSPGLADTDTQYF
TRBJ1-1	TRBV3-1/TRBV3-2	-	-	TGTGCCAGCAGCCCTGGGACATCCGCCCCGAACACTGAAGCTTTCTTT	CASSPGTSAPNTEAFF
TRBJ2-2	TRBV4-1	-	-	TGCGCCAGCAGCCAAGATTTAGGGGAGCTGTTTTTT	CASSQDLGELFF
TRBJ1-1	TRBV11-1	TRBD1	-	TGTGCCAGCAGCTTAGACAGGGGAGGAATTGAAGCTTTCTTT	CASSLDRGGIEAFF
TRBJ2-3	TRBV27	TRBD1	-	TGTGCCAGCAGTTTAGGGACAGGGGGTCCAGATACGCAGTATTTT	CASSLGTGGPDTQYF
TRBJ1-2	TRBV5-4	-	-	TGTGCCAGCAGCTCTCCGACAGGTTCGCATCTCTATGGCTACACCTTC	CASSSPTGSHLYGYTF
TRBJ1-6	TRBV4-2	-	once	TGTGCCAGCAGCCAAGATCTGGGCAATAATTCACCCCTCCACTTT	CASSQDLGNNSPLHF
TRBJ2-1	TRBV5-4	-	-	TGTGCCAGCAGCTTGGCCGACGGGTCCGGGCAGTTCTTC	CASSLADGSGQFF
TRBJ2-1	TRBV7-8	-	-	TGTGCCAGCATCAATACCCCCGGCGGCAACAATGAGCAGTTCTTC	CASINTPGGNNEQFF
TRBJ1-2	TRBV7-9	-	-	TGTGCCAGCAGCGATCCGGGAGAAAGCTATGGCTACACCTTC	CASSDPGESYGYTF
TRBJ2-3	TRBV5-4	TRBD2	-	TGTGCCAGCAGCCGGCCGGCGGGGGGCACAGATACGCAGTATTTT	CASSRPAGGTDTQYF
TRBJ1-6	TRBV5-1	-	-	TGCGCCAGCAGCTTGGTTGGCAGGGATTCACCCCTCCACTTT	CASSLVGRDSPLHF
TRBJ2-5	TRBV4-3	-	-	TGCGCCAGCAGCCAAGATCGTTTAGTAGCTAGCTATAAAGAGACCCAGTACTTC	CASSQDRLVASYKETQYF
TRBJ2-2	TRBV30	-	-	TGTGCCTGGAGTGTACGACAGGACACCGGGGAGCTGTTTTTT	CAWSVRQDTGELFF
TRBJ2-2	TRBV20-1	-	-	TGCAGTGCAGCGCGCACCGGGGAGCTGTTTTTT	CSAARTGELFF
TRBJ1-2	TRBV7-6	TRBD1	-	TGTGCCAGCAGCCAAGGACAGGGCTTTGATGGCTACACCTTC	CASSQGQGFDGYTF
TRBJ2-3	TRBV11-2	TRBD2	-	TGTGCCAGCAGCTTAGAACGACTAGCGGTGAACACAGATACGCAGTATTTT	CASSLERLAVNTDTQYF
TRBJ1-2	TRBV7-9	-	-	TGTGCCAGCAGGCAAGCGGGCAGAAACTATGGCTACACCTTC	CASRQAGRNYGYTF
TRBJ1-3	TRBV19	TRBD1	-	TGTGCCAGTAGTCCCCGACAGGGGGCTGTTTCTGGAAACACCATATATTTT	CASSPRQGAVSGNTIYF
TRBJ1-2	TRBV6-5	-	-	TGTGCCACCCTACACGACAGGAACTATGGCTACACCTTC	CATLHDRNYGYTF
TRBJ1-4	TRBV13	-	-	TGTGCCAGCAGCTTAGCAGCAACAGGGAAACTGTTTTTT	CASSLAATGKLFF
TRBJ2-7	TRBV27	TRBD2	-	TGTGCCAGCAGCTTCCTAGCGGATTCCTACGAGCAGTACTTC	CASSFLADSYEQYF
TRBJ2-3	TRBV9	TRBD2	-	TGTGCCAGCAGCTTGGGACTAGCCGAGGTGGCAGATACGCAGTATTTT	CASSLGLAEVADTQYF
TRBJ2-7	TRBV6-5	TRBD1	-	TGTGCCAGCAGTTACAAAGGGGGCGACTACGAGCAGTACTTC	CASSYKGGDYEQYF
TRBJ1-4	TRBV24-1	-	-	TGTGCCACCAGTGATGGGGACACCCCGGAGAATGAAAAACTGTTTTTT	CATSDGDTPENEKLFF
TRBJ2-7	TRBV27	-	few	TGTGCCAGCAGTTTAGGGCTGACCTACGAGCAGTACTTC	CASSLGLTYEQYF
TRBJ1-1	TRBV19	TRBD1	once	TGTGCCAGCCCGGACAGGGGAAGTGGGACTGAAGCTTTCTTT	CASPDRGSGTEAFF
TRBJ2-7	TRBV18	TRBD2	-	TGTGCCAGCTCAGGATCGGTAGCGGGGTCCTACGAGCAGTACTTC	CASSGSVAGSYEQYF
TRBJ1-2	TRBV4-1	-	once	TGCGCCAGCAGCCGCACCCTTGCTACGAACTATGGCTACACCTTC	CASSRTLATNYGYTF
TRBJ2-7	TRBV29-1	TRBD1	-	TGCAGCGTTGTTGAGGGACAGGGAGGCTACGAGCAGTACTTC	CSVVEGQGGYEQYF